This T cell receptor beta chain stems from a study of T-cell reconstitution after alpha-beta-depleted transplantation in children. Regarding the study as a whole: Fresh T-cell production supplied most of the T-cell counts and diversity seen one year after transplant. High day-60 TCRbeta diversity in some patients came from surviving recipient T cells and thymic progenitors. Roughly two months post-transplant, alpha-beta T cells reportedly originated from several hundred graft clones that had expanded.

A library of TCRbeta sequences, prepared with unique molecular identifiers, was generated. TCRdb re-called the PCR reads with MiXCR, one entry per CDR3 protein. Seen here are over 150,000 distinct CDR3 sequences, 5.5% to 7% observed once, and the top ten hold 5.5%. Germline V gives CDR1 SGHAT, CDR2 FQNNGV. This CDR3 is built from 13 residues. Deletions cut 4 bases from V and 7 bases from J, with 13 bases between. This clonotype has a count of ten or more. Its antigen is unknown. The rearrangement joins TRBV11-2 to TRBJ2-5; D unclear. The sequence derives from a boy aged 2 to 10 with acute lymphoblastic leukemia, due to receive a stem cell transplant. The sample was PBMCs, taken before TCRalphabeta/CD19-depleted stem cell transplant. DNA of the CDR3: TGTGCCAGCAGCTCAAGGCCATTGCCGACCCAGTACTTC. Translation: CASSSRPLPTQYF.